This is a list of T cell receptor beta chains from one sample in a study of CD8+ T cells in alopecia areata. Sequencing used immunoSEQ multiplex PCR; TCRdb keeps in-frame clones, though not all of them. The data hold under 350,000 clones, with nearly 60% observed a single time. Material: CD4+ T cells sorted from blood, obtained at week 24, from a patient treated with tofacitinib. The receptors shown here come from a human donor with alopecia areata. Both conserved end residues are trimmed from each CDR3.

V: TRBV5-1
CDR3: ASSPGTIDYGYT

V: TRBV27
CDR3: ASSFIGIPDYEQY

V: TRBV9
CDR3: ASSVGSTPLTDTQY

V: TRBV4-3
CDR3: ASRGRGDAEAF

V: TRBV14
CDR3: ASSQNKGANTGELF

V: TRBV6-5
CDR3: ASREGRRRPYEQY

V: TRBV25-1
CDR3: ASSDSTGTGVGGYT

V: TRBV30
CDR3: AWSARTAFSYEQY

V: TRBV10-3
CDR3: AISSDRYTQY

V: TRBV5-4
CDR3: ASSLSGNSPLH

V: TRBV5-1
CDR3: ASSSQDTQY

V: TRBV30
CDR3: AWSTRTSFEQY

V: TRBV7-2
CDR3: ASSPRQGPPEETQY

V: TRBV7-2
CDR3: ASSQSTGDTQY

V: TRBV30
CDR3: AWRHTDYGYT

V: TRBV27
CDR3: ASRVTGGDEQY

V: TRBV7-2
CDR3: ASSRPPISDEQY

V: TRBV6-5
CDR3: ASSRDREKLF

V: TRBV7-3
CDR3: ASSPGAGGRNEQY

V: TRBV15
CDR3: ATSGGDRGVRSPLH

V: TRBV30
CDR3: AWARGANNEQF

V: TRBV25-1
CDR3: ASSEARGGKLF

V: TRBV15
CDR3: ATSRDLWTDTQY

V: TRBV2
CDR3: ASGARLAADTQY

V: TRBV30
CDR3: AWGPPPPGALPYNEQF

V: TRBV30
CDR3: AWKDRGPIYT

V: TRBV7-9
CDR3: ASSPRGLDTEAF

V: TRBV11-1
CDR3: ASSARKLGWETQY

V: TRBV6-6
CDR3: ASSYSSQGYTGELF

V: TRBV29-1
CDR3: SVRTQGGYNSPLH

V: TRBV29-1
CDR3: SVDLPDRGIGYT

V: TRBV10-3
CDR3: AISRNTGELF

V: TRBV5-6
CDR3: ASSLADRGNGYT

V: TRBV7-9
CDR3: ASSTPGQMNTEAF

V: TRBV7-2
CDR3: ATRGGASTDTQY

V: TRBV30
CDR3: AWSNPRGLSYEQY

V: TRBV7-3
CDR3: ASSRGPDTGELF

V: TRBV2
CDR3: ASSGHSGGAETQY

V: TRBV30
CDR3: AWRRGTGQETQY

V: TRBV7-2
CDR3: ASSLARVHEQY

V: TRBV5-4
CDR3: ASSSGEGQGAITIY

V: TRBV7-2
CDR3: ASSRDRFEDEQY

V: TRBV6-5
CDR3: ASSYRGDSSNTIY

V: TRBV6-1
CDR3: ASSEGSPRGTQY

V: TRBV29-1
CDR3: SVVVTEAF

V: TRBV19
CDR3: ASKVGETQY

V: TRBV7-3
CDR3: ASSPNTGELF

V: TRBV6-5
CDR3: ASSYFAGQEAF

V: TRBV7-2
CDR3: ASSLQGASEAF

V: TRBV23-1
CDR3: ASSSGKDVDGYT

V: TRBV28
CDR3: TSRAGQGEPGELF

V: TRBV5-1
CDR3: ASSLGVSGANVLT

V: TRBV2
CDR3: ASDLEVTAYEQY

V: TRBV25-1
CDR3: ASSSDRGLHEQY

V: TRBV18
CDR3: ASSPGVTEAF

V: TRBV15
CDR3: ATSRAKENTEAF

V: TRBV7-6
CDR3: ASSQRQEGSGNTIY